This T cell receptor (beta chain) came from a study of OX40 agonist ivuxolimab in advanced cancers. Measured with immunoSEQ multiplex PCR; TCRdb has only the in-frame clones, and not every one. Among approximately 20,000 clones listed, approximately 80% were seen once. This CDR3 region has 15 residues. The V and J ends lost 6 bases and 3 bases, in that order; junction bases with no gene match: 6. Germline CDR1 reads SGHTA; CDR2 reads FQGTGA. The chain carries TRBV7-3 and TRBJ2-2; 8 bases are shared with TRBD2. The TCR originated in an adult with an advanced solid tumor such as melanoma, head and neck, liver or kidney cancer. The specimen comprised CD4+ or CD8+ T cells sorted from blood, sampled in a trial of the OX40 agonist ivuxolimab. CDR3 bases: TGTGCCAGCAGAGCGAGCGGGGGTTACACCGGGGAGCTGTTTTTT. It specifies CASRASGGYTGELFF.